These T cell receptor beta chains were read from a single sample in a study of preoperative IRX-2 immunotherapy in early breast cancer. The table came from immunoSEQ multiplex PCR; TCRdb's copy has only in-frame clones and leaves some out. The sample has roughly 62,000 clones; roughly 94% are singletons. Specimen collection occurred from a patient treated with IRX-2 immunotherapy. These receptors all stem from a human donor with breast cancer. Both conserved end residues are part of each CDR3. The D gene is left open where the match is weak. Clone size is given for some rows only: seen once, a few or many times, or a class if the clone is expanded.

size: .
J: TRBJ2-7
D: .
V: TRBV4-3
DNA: TGCGCCAGCAGCCAGACCCGTGACTCCTCCTCCATCTCCTACGAGCAGTACTTC
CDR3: CASSQTRDSSSISYEQYF

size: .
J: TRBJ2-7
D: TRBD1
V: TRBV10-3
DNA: TGTGCCATCAGGCAGGGGGCCCTCTCCTACGAGCAGTACTTC
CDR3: CAIRQGALSYEQYF

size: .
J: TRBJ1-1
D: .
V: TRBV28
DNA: TGTGCCAGCAGTTTGGATTTGGAGTCCACTGAAGCTTTCTTT
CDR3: CASSLDLESTEAFF

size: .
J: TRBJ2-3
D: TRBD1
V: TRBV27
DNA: TGTGCCAGCAGTTCTCCGGGACAGGGCACAGATACGCAGTATTTT
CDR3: CASSSPGQGTDTQYF

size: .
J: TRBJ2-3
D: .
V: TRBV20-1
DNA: TGCAGTGCTATCTATAATACGCAGTATTTT
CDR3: CSAIYNTQYF

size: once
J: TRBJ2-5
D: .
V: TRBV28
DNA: TGTGCCAGCAGTTTCATCGAGGGAGAAGAGACCCAGTACTTC
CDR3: CASSFIEGEETQYF

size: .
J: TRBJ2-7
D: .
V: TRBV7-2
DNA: TGTGCCAGCAGCCCCCGAGGAGGGCTAGGGTACTTC
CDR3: CASSPRGGLGYF

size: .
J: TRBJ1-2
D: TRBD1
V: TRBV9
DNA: TGTGCCAGCAGCAACTGGACAGGGGCCTACACCTTC
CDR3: CASSNWTGAYTF

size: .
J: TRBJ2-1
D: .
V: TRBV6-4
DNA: TGTGCCAGCAGTGATACCGGGACACCGAATAATGAGCAGTTCTTC
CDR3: CASSDTGTPNNEQFF

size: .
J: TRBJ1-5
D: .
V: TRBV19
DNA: TGTGCCAGTAGTATATGGGGCGGATCCAATCAGCCCCAGCATTTT
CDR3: CASSIWGGSNQPQHF

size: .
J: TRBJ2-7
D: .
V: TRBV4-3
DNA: TGCGCCAGCAGCCAAGGTAGGGTGACAGGCTCGGGCGAGCAGTACTTC
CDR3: CASSQGRVTGSGEQYF

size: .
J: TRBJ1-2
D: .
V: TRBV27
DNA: TGTGCCAGCGGCAGGTGGGGCTATGGCTACACCTTC
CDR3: CASGRWGYGYTF

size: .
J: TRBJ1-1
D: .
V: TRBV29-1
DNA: TGCAGCGTCGGGAGGAACACTGAAGCTTTCTTT
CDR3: CSVGRNTEAFF

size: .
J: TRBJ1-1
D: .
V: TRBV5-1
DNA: TGCGCCAGCAGCTTGCAAGTTTCCAACACTGAAGCTTTCTTT
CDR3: CASSLQVSNTEAFF

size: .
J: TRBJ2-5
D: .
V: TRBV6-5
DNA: TGTGCCAGCAGTCTGAGGGGTATTGAGACCCAGTACTTC
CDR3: CASSLRGIETQYF

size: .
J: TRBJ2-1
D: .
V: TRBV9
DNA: TGTGCCAGCAGCGTAGTAAGCTCCTACAATGAGCAGTTCTTC
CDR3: CASSVVSSYNEQFF

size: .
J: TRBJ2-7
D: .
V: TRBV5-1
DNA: TGCGCCAGCAGCTTTCAGGGGTACGAGCAGTACTTC
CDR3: CASSFQGYEQYF